The TCR beta chain under discussion was sequenced for a study of radiation and T cells in renal cell carcinoma. Study-wide points: Top tumor clonotypes rose in blood 2 weeks post-radiation, then contracted.

Libraries were prepared by immunoSEQ multiplex PCR; TCRdb keeps only in-frame clonotypes and omits some of them. There are 70,000 to 100,000 clones in the sample; 65% to 90% occur only once, and 20% to 25% lies in the top ten. In regard to this clone: The target antigen is unknown.

This CDR3 contains 19 residues. Trimming stripped 5 bases from V and 6 bases from J, with 30 bases between. Per germline, CDR1 KGHSH and CDR2 LQKENI. Time point defined: blood 2 weeks post-SBRT. Treatment denoted: 15 Gy SBRT to primary tumor, nephrectomy 4 weeks later. After SBRT, blood was collected at 2 and 4 weeks, plus baseline. This clonotype was sampled from a woman in her 50s with renal cell carcinoma. The rearrangement uses TRBV18 and TRBJ2-3; TRBD2 is a possible D gene (5 bases). Specimen: blood, collected from a patient whose treatment included radiotherapy and nephrectomy. CDR3 loop: CASSSNIPHSRGIADTQYF. The CDR3 region has the DNA TGTGCCAGCTCATCGAACATCCCCCACAGTCGGGGAATTGCGGATACGCAGTATTTT.